A selection of T cell receptor beta chains follows, all from one sample in a study of blood T cells in healthy people across ages. TCRdb analysed the 5' RACE reads with MiXCR anew, one entry per CDR3 protein. The repertoire consists of about 800,000 distinct CDR3 sequences, with about three fifths occurring once and the leading ten covering roughly 22%. The source material was blood. Receptor source: a man aged 25-45 years in good health. Both conserved end residues are part of each CDR3. The D gene is left open where the match is weak. Size tells how often a clone was seen (once, few, many) or the class of an expanded clone, and some rows leave it out.

TRBV28	NA	TRBJ1-5	NA	CASSPIYSNQPQHF	TGTGCCAGCAGCCCGATCTATAGCAATCAGCCCCAGCATTTT
TRBV27	TRBD1	TRBJ2-6	NA	CASTLPDRGFRGANVLTF	TGTGCCAGCACTCTCCCGGACAGGGGGTTTCGTGGGGCCAACGTCCTGACTTTC
TRBV14	NA	TRBJ2-1	few	CASSQVHEQFF	TGTGCCAGCAGCCAAGTTCATGAGCAGTTCTTC
TRBV29-1	NA	TRBJ2-7	many	CSAQKDETHEQYF	TGCAGCGCCCAAAAGGACGAAACCCACGAGCAGTACTTC
TRBV20-1	TRBD1	TRBJ2-1	once	CRGDRGYEQFF	TGCAGGGGGGACAGGGGCTATGAGCAGTTCTTC
TRBV12-3/TRBV12-4	NA	TRBJ2-1	NA	CASSVGTLINEQFF	TGTGCCAGCAGTGTGGGGACTCTAATCAATGAGCAGTTCTTC
TRBV12-3/TRBV12-4	NA	TRBJ1-1	few	CASSLVSRAFF	TGTGCCAGCAGTTTAGTGTCGAGGGCTTTCTTT
TRBV20-1	NA	TRBJ2-5	few	CSATDGAQETQYF	TGCAGTGCTACCGACGGGGCTCAAGAGACCCAGTACTTC
TRBV6-2/TRBV6-3	NA	TRBJ2-7	NA	CASTGRSTLGSYEQYF	TGTGCCAGCACGGGACGCAGTACCTTGGGCTCCTACGAGCAGTACTTC
TRBV5-1	NA	TRBJ2-1	few	CASSSSAVADAEQFF	TGCGCCAGCAGCTCATCAGCGGTGGCTGATGCTGAGCAGTTCTTC
TRBV10-3	TRBD1	TRBJ1-2	NA	CAIRGDREYGYTF	TGTGCCATCAGGGGGGACAGGGAATATGGCTACACCTTC
TRBV29-1	TRBD2	TRBJ2-1	few	CSVEASGVSYNEQFF	TGCAGCGTTGAGGCTAGCGGGGTATCCTACAATGAGCAGTTCTTC
TRBV4-2	NA	TRBJ2-5	few	CASSPQPGDGETQYF	TGTGCCAGCAGCCCCCAACCGGGAGATGGGGAGACCCAGTACTTC
TRBV9	TRBD1	TRBJ1-6	few	CASSVADADRSNSPLHF	TGTGCCAGCAGCGTAGCAGACGCGGACAGGTCCAATTCACCCCTCCACTTT
TRBV20-1	TRBD2	TRBJ2-5	few	CSARDPLAGGLGGTQYF	TGCAGTGCTAGAGATCCTCTAGCGGGGGGGTTAGGTGGAACCCAGTACTTC
TRBV7-2	NA	TRBJ1-2	NA	CASSPPSIGGYTF	TGTGCCAGCAGTCCGCCCTCCATTGGTGGCTACACCTTC
TRBV6-4	NA	TRBJ2-3	few	CASSDSAGTDTQYF	TGTGCCAGCAGTGACTCGGCGGGCACAGATACGCAGTATTTT
TRBV7-2	NA	TRBJ2-7	few	CASRLGTSGEQYF	TGTGCCAGCAGATTAGGGACCTCCGGCGAGCAGTACTTC
TRBV6-2/TRBV6-3	NA	TRBJ2-7	NA	CASSTYWSTNYEQYF	TGTGCCAGCAGTACCTATTGGTCCACCAACTACGAGCAGTACTTC
TRBV7-8	NA	TRBJ2-1	NA	CASSSPRLANEQFF	TGTGCCAGCAGCTCCCCCCGGCTAGCCAATGAGCAGTTCTTC
TRBV29-1	NA	TRBJ2-3	few	CSVGVSRTDTQYF	TGCAGCGTTGGGGTGTCCCGCACAGATACGCAGTATTTT
TRBV6-6	NA	TRBJ2-7	NA	CASSSQGRGLNEQYF	TGTGCCAGCAGTTCCCAAGGGCGGGGTCTGAACGAGCAGTACTTC
TRBV20-1	NA	TRBJ2-3	few	CSASPRGGSTDTQYF	TGCAGTGCTTCTCCTAGGGGCGGGAGCACAGATACGCAGTATTTT
TRBV19	NA	TRBJ1-2	NA	CASRTPFYGYTF	TGTGCCAGTAGGACACCTTTCTATGGCTACACCTTC
TRBV6-2/TRBV6-3	TRBD1	TRBJ2-7	NA	CASSKTGGYEQYF	TGTGCCAGCAGTAAGACAGGGGGCTACGAGCAGTACTTC
TRBV6-6	NA	TRBJ1-6	NA	CASSYESSPLHF	TGTGCCAGCAGTTATGAGAGTTCACCCCTCCACTTT
TRBV7-9	TRBD1	TRBJ1-1	NA	CASSRTDTGAAFF	TGTGCCAGCAGCCGTACTGATACAGGGGCGGCTTTCTTT
TRBV20-1	NA	TRBJ2-7	NA	CSASGGVKAYEQYF	TGCAGTGCTAGCGGTGGGGTGAAGGCCTACGAGCAGTACTTC